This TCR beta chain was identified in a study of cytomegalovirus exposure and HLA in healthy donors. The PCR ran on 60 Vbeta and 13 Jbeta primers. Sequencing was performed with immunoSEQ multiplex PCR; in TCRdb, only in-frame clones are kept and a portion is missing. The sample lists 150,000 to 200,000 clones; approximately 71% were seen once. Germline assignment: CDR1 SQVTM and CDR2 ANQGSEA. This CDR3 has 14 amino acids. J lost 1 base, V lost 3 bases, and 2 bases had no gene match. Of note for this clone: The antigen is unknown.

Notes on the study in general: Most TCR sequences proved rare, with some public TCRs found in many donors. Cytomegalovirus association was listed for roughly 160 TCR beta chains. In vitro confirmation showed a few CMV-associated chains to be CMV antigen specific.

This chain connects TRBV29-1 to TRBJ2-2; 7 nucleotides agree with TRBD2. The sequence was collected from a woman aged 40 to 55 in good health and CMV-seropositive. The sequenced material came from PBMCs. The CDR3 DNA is TGCAGCGTTGAGGCTAGCGGGAACACCGGGGAGCTGTTTTTT. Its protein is CSVEASGNTGELFF.